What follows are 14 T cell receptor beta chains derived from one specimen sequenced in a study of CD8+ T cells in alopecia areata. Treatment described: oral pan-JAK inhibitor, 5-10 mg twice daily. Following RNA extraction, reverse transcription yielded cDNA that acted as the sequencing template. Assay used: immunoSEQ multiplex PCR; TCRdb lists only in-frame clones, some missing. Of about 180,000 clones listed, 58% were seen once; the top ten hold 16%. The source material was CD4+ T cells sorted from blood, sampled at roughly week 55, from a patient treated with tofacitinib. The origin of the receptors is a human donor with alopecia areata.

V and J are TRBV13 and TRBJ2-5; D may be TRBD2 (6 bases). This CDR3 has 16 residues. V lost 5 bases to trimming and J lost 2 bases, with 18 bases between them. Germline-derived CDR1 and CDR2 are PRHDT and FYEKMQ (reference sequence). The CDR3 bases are TGTGCCAGCAGCCATCCCCGGGCGGGGAGACAAGAGACCCAGTACTTC. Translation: CASSHPRAGRQETQYF.

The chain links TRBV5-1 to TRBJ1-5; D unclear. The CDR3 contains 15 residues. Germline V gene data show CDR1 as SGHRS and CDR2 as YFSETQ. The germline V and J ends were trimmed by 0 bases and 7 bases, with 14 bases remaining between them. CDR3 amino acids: CASSLGSGHGQPQHF. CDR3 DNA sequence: TGCGCCAGCAGCTTGGGGTCAGGTCATGGACAGCCCCAGCATTTT.

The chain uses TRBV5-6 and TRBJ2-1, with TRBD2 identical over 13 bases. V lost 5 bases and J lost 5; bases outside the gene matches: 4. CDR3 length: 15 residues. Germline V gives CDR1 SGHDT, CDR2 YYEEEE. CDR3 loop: CASSSTSGGHNEQFF. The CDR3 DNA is TGTGCCAGCAGTTCGACTAGCGGGGGGCACAATGAGCAGTTCTTC.

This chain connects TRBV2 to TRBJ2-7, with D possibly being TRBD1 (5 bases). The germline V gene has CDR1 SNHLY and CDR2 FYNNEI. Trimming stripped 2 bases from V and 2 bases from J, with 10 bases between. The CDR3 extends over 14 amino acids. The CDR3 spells CASSEQGPPYEQYF. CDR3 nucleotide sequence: TGTGCCAGCAGTGAACAGGGTCCCCCCTACGAGCAGTACTTC.

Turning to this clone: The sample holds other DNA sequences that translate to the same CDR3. The CDR3 protein is CAWSVNSPLHF. CDR3 bases: TGTGCCTGGAGTGTAAATTCACCCCTCCACTTT. This chain joins TRBV30 and TRBJ1-6; D gene ambiguous. This CDR3 has 11 residues. Germline V gene data show CDR1 as GTSNPN and CDR2 as SVGIG (reference sequence). The V end was cut by 0 bases, the J end by 7 bases, with 1 base between.

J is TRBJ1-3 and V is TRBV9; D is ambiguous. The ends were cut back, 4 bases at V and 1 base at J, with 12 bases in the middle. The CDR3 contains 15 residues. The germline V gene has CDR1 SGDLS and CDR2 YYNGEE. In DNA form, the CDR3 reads TGTGCCAGCAGCTCCGTCGGACTTTCTGGAAACACCATATATTTT. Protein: CASSSVGLSGNTIYF.

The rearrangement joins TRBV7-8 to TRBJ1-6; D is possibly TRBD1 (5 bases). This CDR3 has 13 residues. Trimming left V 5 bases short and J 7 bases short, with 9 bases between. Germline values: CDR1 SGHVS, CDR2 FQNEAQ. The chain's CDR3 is CASSPRANSPLHF. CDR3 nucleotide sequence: TGTGCCAGCAGCCCCAGGGCCAATTCACCCCTCCACTTT.

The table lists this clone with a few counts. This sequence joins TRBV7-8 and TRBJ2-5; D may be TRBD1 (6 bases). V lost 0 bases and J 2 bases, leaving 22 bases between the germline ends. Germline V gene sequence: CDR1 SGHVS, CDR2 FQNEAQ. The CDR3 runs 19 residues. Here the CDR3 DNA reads TGTGCCAGCAGCTTAGCGGCTGCGTTCTGGGGGCAGAGGCAAGAGACCCAGTACTTC. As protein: CASSLAAAFWGQRQETQYF.

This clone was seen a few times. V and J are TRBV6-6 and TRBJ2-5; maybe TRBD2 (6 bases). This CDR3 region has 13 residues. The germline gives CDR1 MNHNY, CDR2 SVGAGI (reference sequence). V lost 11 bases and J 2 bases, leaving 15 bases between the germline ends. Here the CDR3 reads CAGGMGGQETQYF. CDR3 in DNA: TGTGCCGGCGGGATGGGGGGACAAGAGACCCAGTACTTC.

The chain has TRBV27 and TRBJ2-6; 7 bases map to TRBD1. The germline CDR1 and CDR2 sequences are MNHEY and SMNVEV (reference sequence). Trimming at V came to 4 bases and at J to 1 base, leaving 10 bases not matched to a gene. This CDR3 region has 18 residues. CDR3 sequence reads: CASSSIRGKASGANVLTF. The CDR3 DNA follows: TGTGCCAGCAGTTCCATCAGGGGGAAAGCGTCTGGGGCCAACGTCCTGACTTTC.

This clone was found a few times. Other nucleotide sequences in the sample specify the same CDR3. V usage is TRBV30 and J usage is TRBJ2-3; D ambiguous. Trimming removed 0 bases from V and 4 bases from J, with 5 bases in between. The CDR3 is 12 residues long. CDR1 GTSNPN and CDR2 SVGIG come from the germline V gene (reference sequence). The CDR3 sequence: CAWSVLADTQYF. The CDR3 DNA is TGTGCCTGGAGTGTACTGGCAGATACGCAGTATTTT. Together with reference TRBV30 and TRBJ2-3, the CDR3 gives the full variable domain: SQTIHQWPATLVQPVGSPLSLECTVEGTSNPNLYWYRQAAGRGLQLLFYSVGIGQISSEVPQNLSASRPQDRQFILSSKKLLLSDSGFYLCAWSVLADTQYFGPGTRLTVL.

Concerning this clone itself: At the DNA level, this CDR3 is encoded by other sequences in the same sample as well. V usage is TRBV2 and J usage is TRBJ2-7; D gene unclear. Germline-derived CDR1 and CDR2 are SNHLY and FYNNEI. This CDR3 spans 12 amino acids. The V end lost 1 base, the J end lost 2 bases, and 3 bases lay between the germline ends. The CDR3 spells CASSEGPYEQYF. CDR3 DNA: TGTGCCAGCAGTGAAGGTCCCTACGAGCAGTACTTC.

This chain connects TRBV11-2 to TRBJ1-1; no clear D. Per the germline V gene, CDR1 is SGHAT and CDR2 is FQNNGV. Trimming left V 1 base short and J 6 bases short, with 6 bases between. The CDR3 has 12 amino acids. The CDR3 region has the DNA TGTGCCAGCAGCTTAGGCGAGGCTGAAGCTTTCTTT. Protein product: CASSLGEAEAFF.

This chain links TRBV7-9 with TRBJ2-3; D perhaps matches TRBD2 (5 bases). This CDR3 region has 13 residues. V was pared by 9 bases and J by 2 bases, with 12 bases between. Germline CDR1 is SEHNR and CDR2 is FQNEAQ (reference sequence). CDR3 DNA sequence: TGTGCCAGTACCCGGGAACTCACAGATACGCAGTATTTT. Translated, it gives CASTRELTDTQYF.